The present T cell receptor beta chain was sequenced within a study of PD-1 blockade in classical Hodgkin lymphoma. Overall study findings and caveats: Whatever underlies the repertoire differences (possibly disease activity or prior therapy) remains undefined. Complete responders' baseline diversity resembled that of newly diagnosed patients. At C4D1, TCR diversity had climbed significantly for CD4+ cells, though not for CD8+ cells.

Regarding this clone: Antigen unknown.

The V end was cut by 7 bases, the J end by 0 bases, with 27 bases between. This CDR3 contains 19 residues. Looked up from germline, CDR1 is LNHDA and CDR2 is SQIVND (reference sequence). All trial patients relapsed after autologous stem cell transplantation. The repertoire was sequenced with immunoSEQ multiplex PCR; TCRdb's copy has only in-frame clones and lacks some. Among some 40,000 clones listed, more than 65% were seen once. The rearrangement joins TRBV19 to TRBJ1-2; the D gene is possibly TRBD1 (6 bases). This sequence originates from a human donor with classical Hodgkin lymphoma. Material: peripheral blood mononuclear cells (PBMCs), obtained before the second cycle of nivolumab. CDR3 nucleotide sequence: TGTGCCAGTATGGATCCCAAAGGACAGTTCCGGAAAGCTAACTATGGCTACACCTTC. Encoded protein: CASMDPKGQFRKANYGYTF.